The entry below gives a single T cell receptor beta chain sequence along with its context. Its cognate antigen is unknown. The CDR3 covers 16 residues. From germline, CDR1 is MDHEN and CDR2 SYDVKM. Deletions cut 11 bases from V and 0 bases from J, with 20 bases between. The sample belongs to a study of blood T cells in healthy people across ages. Primers used in a second PCR of roughly 6 to 11 cycles were a sample-barcoded 5' primer and a J-beta primer mix. TCRdb re-called the 5' RACE reads through MiXCR, storing one row per CDR3 protein. The data contain hundreds of thousands of distinct CDR3 sequences, roughly 30% of them seen just once; the ten biggest clones take up about 16%. General observations from the study: Diversity was higher, and naive CD4+ cells more numerous, in long-lived donors than in aged donors.

What was sequenced was blood. This receptor was taken from a woman older than 75 in good health. The chain carries TRBV28 and TRBJ1-5; D is perhaps TRBD1 (6 bases). CDR3 DNA sequence: TGTGCCGCCCAAGGGGGGGGCCCCCATAGCAATCAGCCCCAGCATTTT. This translates into CAAQGGGPHSNQPQHF.